This entry concerns a single T cell receptor beta chain. Germline V CDR1 and CDR2: SEHNR, FQNEAQ (reference sequence). This CDR3 comprises 15 residues. With 3 bases clipped from V and 5 bases from J, the junction kept 4 bases outside the gene matches. These data belong to a study of siplizumab effects on memory and regulatory T cells. Using immunoSEQ multiplex PCR, the repertoire was profiled, and TCRdb retains in-frame clones only, with some absent. The sample has 90,000 to 130,000 clones; around 90% are singletons. The genes are TRBV7-9 and TRBJ1-4; 9 bases line up with TRBD1. Material for sequencing was CD4+ T cells sorted from blood. This sequence originates from a human donor in good health. This chain's CDR3 is CASSFQTGGNEKLFF. DNA of the CDR3: TGTGCCAGCAGCTTTCAGACAGGGGGAAATGAAAAACTGTTTTTT.